The 10 T cell receptor beta chains below all came from one sample that was sequenced in a study of vaccination effects on CD4 cells after COVID-19. Antigen-specific CD4+ T cell clonotypes were called by their expansion after viral peptide-pool culture in ViraFEST. Following an approximately eleven-day culture, CD4+ T cells were purified. Nucleocapsid antibody tests were negative, and the vaccine recipients had no prior SARS-CoV-2 infection. Assay used: immunoSEQ multiplex PCR; TCRdb lists only in-frame clones, some missing. Here the sample spans approximately 68,000 clones, 60% to 85% being singletons. Antigens for these TCRs are unknown. The input for sequencing was CD4+ T cells from PBMCs cultured with SARS-CoV-2 spike peptides, taken before COVID-19 vaccination. The receptors stem from a human donor who received a COVID-19 vaccine.

The V gene is TRBV6-5, the J gene TRBJ1-4, with a possible D match to TRBD1 (5 bases). Germline CDR1 and CDR2: MNHEY and SVGAGI. This CDR3 is built from 14 residues. Between the trimmed V and J ends, which lost 8 bases and 3 bases, there was a span of 13 bases. The CDR3 DNA sequence: TGTGCCAGCGAACCAGGGACGGCTAATGAAAAACTGTTTTTT. This codes for CASEPGTANEKLFF.

The rearrangement links TRBV6-5 to TRBJ1-2; D possibly corresponds to TRBD1 (5 bases). The CDR3 spans 11 residues. V was pared by 9 bases and J by 5 bases, with 10 bases between. Germline V lookup: CDR1 MNHEY, CDR2 SVGAGI. CDR3 loop: CASTGAYGYTF. DNA for the CDR3: TGTGCCAGTACCGGGGCATATGGCTACACCTTC.

This chain joins TRBV4-2 and TRBJ2-7, with D perhaps TRBD1 (5 bases). Per germline, CDR1 LGHNA and CDR2 YNFKEQ. The V end was cut by 0 bases, the J end by 3 bases, with 12 bases between. The CDR3 runs to 15 residues. The CDR3: CASSQEGWGSYEQYV. The CDR3 region has the DNA TGTGCCAGCAGCCAAGAAGGCTGGGGCAGCTACGAGCAGTACGTC.

J is TRBJ2-5 and V is TRBV3-1 (or the pseudogene TRBV3-2); possibly TRBD2 for D (7 bases). Germline loops: CDR1 LGHDT, CDR2 YNNKEL (reference sequence). Trimming removed 1 base from V and 6 bases from J, with 15 bases in between. This CDR3 is built from 15 residues. The CDR3 DNA follows: TGTGCCAGCAGCCAAGGCCGAGGGGGGGTGCAGACCCAGTACTTC. This encodes CASSQGRGGVQTQYF.

V usage is TRBV7-2 and J usage is TRBJ2-5; tentatively, D is TRBD2 (5 bases). V gave up 1 base and J gave up 5 bases, with 14 bases separating them. The CDR3 runs to 15 residues. Germline V gene sequence: CDR1 SGHTA, CDR2 FQGNSA. The CDR3 sequence: CASSLVGGQAETQYF. The CDR3 coding sequence is TGTGCCAGCAGCTTAGTAGGAGGTCAGGCGGAGACCCAGTACTTC.

The chain recombines TRBV6-5 with TRBJ2-7; 7 bases are shared with TRBD2. The germline gives CDR1 MNHEY, CDR2 SVGAGI. The CDR3 runs to 15 residues. J gave up 0 bases and V 5 bases, and 7 bases lay outside the gene matches. CDR3 coding DNA: TGTGCCAGCAGTCCCCTGGGGGGGGACTCCTACGAGCAGTACGTC. Translation gives CASSPLGGDSYEQYV.

The V call is TRBV2, the J call TRBJ1-1; D is undetermined. Trimming took 8 bases from V and 0 from J, leaving 7 bases between them. CDR1 and CDR2 from the germline V gene are SNHLY and FYNNEI. The CDR3 runs 12 residues. CDR3: CASFRVNTEAFF. CDR3 bases: TGTGCCAGCTTTCGGGTGAACACTGAAGCTTTCTTT.

The chain recombines TRBV6-5 with TRBJ1-3; D is undetermined. The V gene's germline CDR1 is MNHEY and CDR2 SVGAGI. The CDR3 contains 13 residues. V shed 10 bases and J shed 6 bases, with 16 bases lying between them. DNA of the CDR3: TGTGCCACTCCTTTCGTCGGGATAAACACCATATATTTT. Amino acid sequence: CATPFVGINTIYF.

The chain combines TRBV28 with TRBJ1-3; TRBD1 might be the D (6 bases). Trimming shortened V by 5 bases and J by 2 bases, and 19 bases separated the two germline ends. The CDR3 extends over 17 amino acids. Looked up from germline, CDR1 is MDHEN and CDR2 is SYDVKM. Written as DNA, the CDR3 is TGTGCCAGCAGTCCACGAACAGGGAGGAGGCCTGGAAACACCATATATTTT. Translating gives CASSPRTGRRPGNTIYF.

This chain links TRBV30 with TRBJ1-4; 9 bases match TRBD1. J gave up 7 bases and V 0 bases, and 6 bases lay outside the gene matches. The V gene's germline CDR1 is GTSNPN and CDR2 SVGIG (reference sequence). CDR3 size: 15 residues. The CDR3 DNA sequence: TGTGCCTGGAGTGTACGGTGGGACAGGGTTGAAAAACTGTTTTTT. It yields the protein CAWSVRWDRVEKLFF. Full variable domain (outside the CDR3, taken from reference TRBV30 and TRBJ1-4): SQTIHQWPATLVQPVGSPLSLECTVEGTSNPNLYWYRQAAGRGLQLLFYSVGIGQISSEVPQNLSASRPQDRQFILSSKKLLLSDSGFYLCAWSVRWDRVEKLFFGSGTQLSVL.